The next 25 T cell receptor beta chains were all read from a single sample in a study of blood T cell repertoires in COVID-19. Sequencing was performed with immunoSEQ multiplex PCR; in TCRdb, only in-frame clones are kept and a portion is missing. This sample has around 150,000 clones, with around 83% found just once. Sequencing was performed on peripheral blood. The receptors here all came from a woman between 50 and 59 years old in a cohort sampled during active or convalescent COVID-19.

The chain links TRBV29-1 to TRBJ1-4; no firm D call. Germline V lookup: CDR1 SQVTM, CDR2 ANQGSEA. V was trimmed by 0 bases and J by 11 bases, leaving 10 bases between them. This CDR3 is built from 12 residues. The CDR3 spells CSVEDGEAKLFF. Here the CDR3 DNA reads TGCAGCGTTGAAGATGGGGAGGCCAAACTGTTTTTT.

The chain couples TRBV4-1 to TRBJ1-1; 10 bases are shared with TRBD1. This CDR3 contains 17 residues. The ends lost 1 base at V and 1 base at J; junction bases unmatched: 6. Germline values: CDR1 MGHRA, CDR2 YSYEKL. This chain's CDR3 is CASSQARQGAPNTEAFF. The CDR3 DNA sequence: TGCGCCAGCAGCCAAGCTAGACAGGGGGCCCCGAACACTGAAGCTTTCTTT.

There are a few counts of this clone. The gene calls are TRBV19 and TRBJ1-2; D unclear. This CDR3 has 13 residues. Trimming removed 3 bases from V and 3 bases from J, with 8 bases in between. The germline V gene has CDR1 LNHDA and CDR2 SQIVND (reference sequence). CDR3 DNA: TGTGCCAGTAGTATTGCCGGGGACTATGGCTACACCTTC. Amino acids: CASSIAGDYGYTF.

The chain has TRBV27 and TRBJ1-2; 11 nucleotides agree with TRBD1. V gave up 4 bases and J gave up 7 bases; unmatched junction bases: 5. Germline V CDR1 and CDR2: MNHEY, SMNVEV (reference sequence). CDR3 size: 14 residues. In nucleotides, the CDR3 is TGTGCCAGCAGTTATGTCGGACAGGGGGCTGGCTACACCTTC. Its protein is CASSYVGQGAGYTF.

The rearrangement uses TRBV2 and TRBJ1-6; D unresolved. Germline V lookup: CDR1 SNHLY, CDR2 FYNNEI. The V end lost 9 bases, the J end lost 10 bases, and 13 bases lay between the germline ends. This CDR3 spans 12 amino acids. CDR3 loop: CASREEGSPLHF. The CDR3 nucleotides read TGTGCCAGTCGTGAGGAGGGCTCACCCCTCCACTTT. The whole variable domain, filled in from reference TRBV2 and TRBJ1-6, reads EPEVTQTPSHQVTQMGQEVILRCVPISNHLYFYWYRQILGQKVEFLVSFYNNEISEKSEIFDDQFSVERPDGSNFTLKIRSTKLEDSAMYFCASREEGSPLHFGNGTRLTVT.

The chain recombines TRBV4-1 with TRBJ2-6, with D possibly matching TRBD1 (5 bases). The CDR3 contains 16 residues. Trimming cost V 0 bases and J 3 bases, with 9 bases left between them. Germline CDR1 and CDR2: MGHRA and YSYEKL. The CDR3 region has the DNA TGCGCCAGCAGCCAAGAGGTGGGGCGTGGGGCCAACGTCCTGACTTTC. The encoded protein is CASSQEVGRGANVLTF.

This clone was picked up a small number of times. The chain recombines TRBV10-3 with TRBJ2-7; 11 bases align to TRBD2. This CDR3 contains 14 residues. V shed 7 bases and J 2 bases; nucleotides not matched to a gene: 4. Germline V gives CDR1 ENHRY, CDR2 SYGVKD. DNA for the CDR3: TGTGCCATCAAGATTAGCGGGGGGGCCTACGAGCAGTACTTC. It specifies CAIKISGGAYEQYF.

The J gene is TRBJ1-5, the V gene TRBV7-2; D may be TRBD1 (5 bases). This CDR3 has 14 residues. Germline V gene lookup returns CDR1 SGHTA and CDR2 FQGNSA. Between the trimmed V and J ends, which lost 1 base and 3 bases, there was a span of 7 bases. The CDR3 is CASSLGQYNQPQHF. The CDR3 DNA reads as TGTGCCAGCAGCTTAGGACAGTACAATCAGCCCCAGCATTTT.

The V and J genes are TRBV18 and TRBJ2-7, with D possibly matching TRBD1 (5 bases). The CDR3 sequence is 15 residues long. Germline V gives CDR1 KGHSH, CDR2 LQKENI. V was trimmed by 2 bases and J by 2 bases, leaving 13 bases between them. The DNA of the CDR3 is TGTGCCAGCTCACCAAGGCAGGGTGGCCCCTACGAGCAGTACTTC. Translating gives CASSPRQGGPYEQYF.

The gene calls are TRBV2 and TRBJ1-4; unclear D gene. The CDR3 contains 14 residues. V was shortened by 7 bases and J by 2 bases, with 11 bases between the two germline ends. Germline-derived CDR1 and CDR2 are SNHLY and FYNNEI. CDR3 sequence: CASIPAGTNEKLFF. The CDR3 nucleotides read TGTGCCAGCATTCCAGCGGGTACTAATGAAAAACTGTTTTTT.

CDR3 in DNA: TGTGCCAGTAGTGAGGGTATTGGCAATCAGCCCCAGCATTTT. Translated, it gives CASSEGIGNQPQHF. This rearrangement joins TRBV19 to TRBJ1-5; no clear D gene. Trimming removed 5 bases at V and 2 bases at J, with 10 bases between. This CDR3 spans 14 amino acids. Germline V gene lookup returns CDR1 LNHDA and CDR2 SQIVND (reference sequence).

J is TRBJ1-2 and V is TRBV10-3, with TRBD1 matching 7 bases. With V trimmed by 3 bases and J by 3 bases, 4 bases remained unmatched. Germline lookup yields CDR1 ENHRY and CDR2 SYGVKD. This CDR3 has 14 residues. CDR3 in amino acids: CAISDGRGDYGYTF. CDR3 bases: TGTGCCATCAGTGATGGCAGGGGGGACTATGGCTACACCTTC.

The chain carries TRBV7-2 and TRBJ1-5; the D is unclear. CDR3 length equals 15 residues. The germline V gene encodes CDR1 SGHTA and CDR2 FQGNSA. V lost 1 base, J lost 0 bases, and 7 bases lay in between. CDR3 protein: CASSLGPVSNQPQHF. As DNA, the CDR3 is TGTGCCAGCAGCTTAGGGCCAGTTAGCAATCAGCCCCAGCATTTT.

The CDR3 DNA reads TGCGCCAGCAGCTCTCGACAGGGCATCAATTCACCCCTCCACTTT. It translates to CASSSRQGINSPLHF. This chain connects TRBV5-1 to TRBJ1-6; 7 bases map to TRBD1. Germline lookup yields CDR1 SGHRS and CDR2 YFSETQ. The CDR3 runs to 15 residues. V shed 3 bases, J shed 7 bases, and the junction held 7 bases outside the gene matches. The full variable domain, in which reference TRBV5-1 and TRBJ1-6 provide the parts outside the CDR3, is KAGVTQTPRYLIKTRGQQVTLSCSPISGHRSVSWYQQTPGQGLQFLFEYFSETQRNKGNFPGRFSGRQFSNSRSEMNVSTLELGDSALYLCASSSRQGINSPLHFGNGTRLTVT.

This rearrangement joins TRBV10-3 to TRBJ1-5; 9 bases line up with TRBD1. Germline CDR1 and CDR2: ENHRY and SYGVKD. The CDR3 has 15 amino acids. The V segment lost 5 bases and the J segment 2 bases; nucleotides outside the gene matches: 4. The DNA of the CDR3 is TGTGCCATCAGTTTGGGGGACAGGGGCAATCAGCCCCAGCATTTT. Translation: CAISLGDRGNQPQHF.

The chain joins TRBV5-1 to TRBJ2-1, with 8 positions matching TRBD1. CDR1 and CDR2 (germline): SGHRS, YFSETQ. This CDR3 has 14 residues. Trimming removed 4 bases from V and 4 bases from J; junction bases left unmatched: 4. This CDR3 reads CASSAGQVYNEQFF. CDR3 in DNA: TGCGCCAGCAGCGCGGGACAGGTATACAATGAGCAGTTCTTC.

The rearrangement uses TRBV19 and TRBJ1-2; 8 bases line up with TRBD1. Per the germline V gene, CDR1 is LNHDA and CDR2 is SQIVND (reference sequence). Trimming cost V 6 bases and J 4 bases; bases outside gene matches: 10. The CDR3 runs to 15 residues. In nucleotides, the CDR3 is TGTGCCAGTAGGACTCCGGGACAGGCTCGCTATGGCTACACCTTC. This codes for CASRTPGQARYGYTF.

The chain links TRBV30 to TRBJ1-3; D possibly corresponds to TRBD1 (5 bases). The ends were cut back, 7 bases at V and 9 bases at J, with 19 bases in the middle. The CDR3 runs to 13 residues. Germline CDR1 and CDR2: GTSNPN and SVGIG (reference sequence). CDR3 residues: CASPGKSGGTIYF. The CDR3 region has the DNA TGTGCCTCGCCGGGGAAGTCGGGGGGCACCATATATTTT.

The rearrangement links TRBV7-9 to TRBJ2-7; no definite D call. This CDR3 region has 11 residues. The germline gives CDR1 SEHNR, CDR2 FQNEAQ (reference sequence). Trimming removed 5 bases at V and 7 bases at J, with 9 bases between. This CDR3 is CASSDTDEQYF. The CDR3 coding sequence is TGTGCCAGCAGCGATACAGATGAGCAGTACTTC.

The chain uses TRBV7-2 and TRBJ2-1; TRBD1 matches at 9 bases. The CDR3 consists of 17 residues. V shed 6 bases and J 5 bases; nucleotides not matched to a gene: 14. Germline V gene lookup returns CDR1 SGHTA and CDR2 FQGNSA. The CDR3 DNA sequence: TGTGCCAGCAGATCCATTCCGGGACAGGGAGGCAACAATGAGCAGTTCTTC. This codes for CASRSIPGQGGNNEQFF.

The chain employs TRBV5-1 and TRBJ2-2; TRBD2 agrees at 13 bases. Germline assignment: CDR1 SGHRS and CDR2 YFSETQ. This CDR3 has 16 residues. The V segment lost 4 bases and the J segment 9 bases; nucleotides outside the gene matches: 9. CDR3: CASSTRTSGGSRELFF. CDR3 coding DNA: TGCGCCAGCAGCACTCGGACTAGCGGGGGCTCTCGGGAGCTGTTTTTT.

The chain carries TRBV6-1 and TRBJ1-5; no clear D. V was trimmed by 4 bases and J by 3 bases, leaving 16 bases between them. CDR3 size: 16 residues. Germline V gives CDR1 MNHNS, CDR2 SASEGT. The CDR3 coding sequence is TGTGCCAGCAGTGGTGCGACTAGAGGTTTCAATCAGCCCCAGCATTTT. Encoded protein: CASSGATRGFNQPQHF.

The chain employs TRBV10-3 and TRBJ1-5; D call uncertain. In germline, CDR1 is ENHRY, CDR2 SYGVKD. The CDR3 is 15 amino acids. Trimming took off 2 bases at V and 6 bases at J, with 14 bases between the two ends. The CDR3 DNA reads TGTGCCATCAGTGAGGGGCAGACTAGCTTTCAGCCCCAGCATTTT. Protein: CAISEGQTSFQPQHF.

This clone was recorded once. The chain has TRBV21-1 and TRBJ2-3; the D segment call TRBD2 is taken from the table without a DNA check. TRBV21-1 is a recognized pseudogene. The CDR3 has 17 residues. The CDR3 coding sequence is TGTGCCAGCAGCAAAAAACTTAGCGGGAGGAGGACAGATACGCAGTATTTT. This gives the protein CASSKKLSGRRTDTQYF.

The sample holds many counts of this clone. The chain combines TRBV19 with TRBJ2-2, with D tentatively TRBD2 (5 bases). The CDR3 is 16 amino acids. Germline V lookup: CDR1 LNHDA, CDR2 SQIVND (reference sequence). Trimming left V 5 bases short and J 4 bases short, with 17 bases between. In DNA, the CDR3 is TGTGCCAGTAGTCCCCCGCGGGCTTTGGTCACCGGGGAGCTGTTTTTT. It is translated as CASSPPRALVTGELFF.